This TCR beta chain comes out of a study of cytotoxic CD8 clonotypes in ibrutinib-treated CLL. The length of the CDR3 is 16 residues. The germline gives CDR1 LNHDA, CDR2 SQIVND (reference sequence). V lost 4 bases and J lost 2; bases outside the gene matches: 6. The intended depth for sequencing was 1 in 200,000 to 1 in 1 million T cells. Here immunoSEQ multiplex PCR was the method, and the copy in TCRdb shows in-frame clones only, minus some. The sample lists approximately 190,000 clones; 75% to 80% were seen once. The receptor comes from a human donor with chronic lymphocytic leukemia. The input for sequencing was PBMCs, taken after 12 months of ibrutinib treatment. J is TRBJ2-7 and V is TRBV19; TRBD2 matches at 12 bases. CDR3 protein: CASSTLLAGGTYEQYF. The CDR3 DNA reads TGTGCCAGTAGTACGCTACTAGCGGGGGGTACCTACGAGCAGTACTTC.